Presented here are 26 T cell receptor beta chains from one specimen sequenced in a study of shared clonotypes between healthy human individuals. Sequenced by immunoSEQ multiplex PCR; TCRdb stores in-frame clones only, minus some. This sample carries roughly 300,000 clones, roughly 70% of them seen once, and the ten largest clones take roughly 10%. Source material: memory CD4+ T cells sorted from blood. Sample subset: CD45RA-negative fraction. Receptors were obtained from a man younger than 45 in good health.

The chain uses TRBV18 and TRBJ2-2; 9 bases match TRBD2. Germline V gene lookup returns CDR1 KGHSH and CDR2 LQKENI. The CDR3 loop spans 17 amino acids. Trimming cost V 0 bases and J 4 bases; bases outside gene matches: 6. This CDR3 is CASSPPALAGGTGELFF. CDR3 coding DNA: TGTGCCAGCTCACCACCCGCACTAGCGGGTGGCACCGGGGAGCTGTTTTTT.

The V call is TRBV11-2, the J call TRBJ2-5; 7 bases are a match to TRBD2. The V and J ends lost 2 bases and 5 bases, in that order; junction bases with no gene match: 8. The germline V gene has CDR1 SGHAT and CDR2 FQNNGV. This CDR3 is 15 amino acids long. CDR3 nucleotide sequence: TGTGCCAGCAGCTTAAGCAGTGCGGGAGTGGAGACCCAGTACTTC. Amino acids: CASSLSSAGVETQYF.

This clone was seen only a few times. CDR3 sequence reads: CASSLVTAQETQYF. The CDR3 bases are TGCGCCAGCAGCTTGGTGACAGCCCAAGAGACCCAGTACTTC. The chain joins TRBV5-1 to TRBJ2-5; possibly TRBD1 for D (5 bases). V lost 0 bases and J lost 1, with 7 bases in between. The CDR3 totals 14 residues. Per germline, CDR1 SGHRS and CDR2 YFSETQ.

Concerning this clone itself: The same CDR3 arises from other DNA sequences in this sample as well. The chain joins TRBV4-3 to TRBJ1-2, with 8 bases that match TRBD1. The germline gives CDR1 LGHNA, CDR2 YSLEER. V lost 0 bases to trimming and J lost 7 bases; unmatched junction nucleotides: 4. CDR3 length: 14 amino acids. CDR3 sequence (DNA): TGCGCCAGCAGCCAAGACAGGGGGCTGGGTGGCTACACCTTC. Translated: CASSQDRGLGGYTF.

The genes are TRBV5-4 and TRBJ1-1; D is ambiguous. Trimming took off 0 bases at V and 1 base at J, with 10 bases between the two ends. There are 15 residues in the CDR3. Germline V CDR1 and CDR2: SGHNT, YYREEE (reference sequence). CDR3 region: CASSLGPGQNTEAFF. CDR3 nucleotide sequence: TGTGCCAGCAGCTTGGGGCCAGGCCAGAACACTGAAGCTTTCTTT.

V gene TRBV10-1 combines with J gene TRBJ2-7; perhaps TRBD1 as D (5 bases). The CDR3 runs 14 residues. The V end lost 5 bases, the J end lost 6 bases, and 17 bases lay between the germline ends. The germline V gene has CDR1 WNHNN and CDR2 SYGVQD (reference sequence). The CDR3 DNA is TGCGCCAGCAGTCATTATAAGGGCCAGGGCGAGCAGTACTTC. It translates to CASSHYKGQGEQYF.

As to this clone: The sample carries other DNA sequences with the same CDR3. This chain uses TRBV6-5 with TRBJ2-7; D could derive from TRBD1 or TRBD2 (5 bases each). Per germline, CDR1 MNHEY and CDR2 SVGAGI. Deletions cut 5 bases from V and 3 bases from J, with 14 bases between. The CDR3 is 14 residues long. The CDR3 nucleotides are TGTGCCAGCAGTCCCGGGACCTCAGGCTACGAGCAGTACTTC. This codes for CASSPGTSGYEQYF.

This clone has a single count. CDR3 sequence (DNA): TGTGCCAGCAGGGTTGGTGGGGTTCGTGGCGAGCAGTACTTC. Encoded protein: CASRVGGVRGEQYF. The genes are TRBV28 and TRBJ2-7; D is unresolved. Between the trimmed V and J ends, which lost 6 bases and 6 bases, there was a span of 18 bases. Germline V gene data show CDR1 as MDHEN and CDR2 as SYDVKM. The CDR3 length is 14 residues.

This chain connects TRBV7-3 to TRBJ2-1, with 9 bases fitting TRBD2. This CDR3 spans 16 amino acids. Trimming cost V 1 base and J 6 bases; bases outside gene matches: 7. Germline V gene sequence: CDR1 SGHTA, CDR2 FQGTGA. CDR3 residues: CASSLSGGRAFNEQFF. The CDR3 coding sequence is TGTGCCAGCAGCTTAAGTGGCGGGAGGGCCTTCAATGAGCAGTTCTTC.

The rearrangement uses TRBV7-3 and TRBJ2-1; D gene ambiguous. CDR1 and CDR2 (germline): SGHTA, FQGTGA. V shed 6 bases and J shed 5 bases, with 11 bases lying between them. This CDR3 is 13 amino acids long. The CDR3 DNA is TGTGCCAGCAGTAGTATTCCGGACAATGAGCAGTTCTTC. It is translated as CASSSIPDNEQFF.

The chain couples TRBV11-2 to TRBJ2-7; TRBD2 matches at 12 bases. Germline CDR1 SGHAT, CDR2 FQNNGV. CDR3 length: 16 residues. Trimming took 5 bases from V and 4 from J; bases not matched to a gene: 9. CDR3 DNA sequence: TGTGCCAGCAGCCAAGGACTAGCGGGGTTGTCTTACGAGCAGTACTTC. As protein: CASSQGLAGLSYEQYF. The full variable domain, in which reference TRBV11-2 and TRBJ2-7 provide the parts outside the CDR3, is EAGVAQSPRYKIIEKRQSVAFWCNPISGHATLYWYQQILGQGPKLLIQFQNNGVVDDSQLPKDRFSAERLKGVDSTLKIQPAKLEDSAVYLCASSQGLAGLSYEQYFGPGTRLTVT.

With regard to this clone: Distinct nucleotide sequences in the sample also encode this CDR3. V usage is TRBV11-2 and J usage is TRBJ2-7; 9 nucleotides align to TRBD1. The trim removed 2 bases at V and 4 bases at J, leaving 6 bases unmatched. The CDR3 has 15 residues. CDR1 is SGHAT and CDR2 is FQNNGV in the germline V gene. CDR3 DNA: TGTGCCAGCAGCTTATCGACAGGGGGAACTTACGAGCAGTACTTC. It specifies CASSLSTGGTYEQYF.

This clone was recorded once. The CDR3 coding sequence is TGTGCCAGCAGCATCACCGGGACAGTGGATGCTTCCTACGAGCAGTACTTC. This sequence encodes CASSITGTVDASYEQYF. The chain recombines TRBV7-8 with TRBJ2-7; TRBD1 agrees at 7 bases. The V and J ends lost 5 bases and 1 base, in that order; junction bases with no gene match: 14. The CDR3 contains 17 residues. Germline-derived CDR1 and CDR2 are SGHVS and FQNEAQ.

A single count supports this clone. The chain employs TRBV10-3 and TRBJ2-1; 8 bases fit TRBD1. The CDR3 has 17 amino acids. Germline CDR1 and CDR2: ENHRY and SYGVKD. The junction had 12 bases not matched to a gene; V was cut back by 0 bases and J by 8 bases. This CDR3 is CAISESAWQGAGDEQFF. For the CDR3, the DNA is TGTGCCATCAGTGAGTCAGCTTGGCAGGGGGCTGGAGATGAGCAGTTCTTC.

The CDR3 reads CALGKQGALNEQFF. CDR3 DNA sequence: TGTGCCTTGGGAAAACAGGGGGCTTTGAATGAGCAGTTCTTC. The V and J genes are TRBV6-1 and TRBJ2-1; TRBD1 matches 9 bases. This CDR3 has 14 amino acids. V was pared by 11 bases and J by 7 bases, with 12 bases of the junction left unmatched. Germline V lookup: CDR1 MNHNS, CDR2 SASEGT.

A single count supports this clone. The chain combines TRBV9 with TRBJ1-5; TRBD1 matches 7 bases. Germline CDR1 and CDR2: SGDLS and YYNGEE. With 0 bases clipped from V and 2 bases from J, the junction kept 2 bases outside the gene matches. This CDR3 spans 15 amino acids. CDR3 loop: CASSVDGTGNQPQHF. The CDR3 DNA reads as TGTGCCAGCAGCGTAGACGGGACAGGCAATCAGCCCCAGCATTTT.

This clone was found a few times. The chain couples TRBV10-2 to TRBJ2-2, with TRBD2 matching over 11 bases. This CDR3 region has 18 residues. J was trimmed by 2 bases and V by 8 bases; bases with no gene match: 13. Germline CDR1 is WSHSY and CDR2 is SAAADI. CDR3 sequence reads: CASRPLGTSGPNTGELFF. The CDR3 region has the DNA TGCGCCAGCCGGCCCTTGGGGACTAGCGGACCAAACACCGGGGAGCTGTTTTTT.

In nucleotides, the CDR3 is TGCGCCAGCAGCCATCCGGGACAGGGGCCAGCTAACTATGGCTACACCTTC. This sequence encodes CASSHPGQGPANYGYTF. This chain joins TRBV4-1 and TRBJ1-2; TRBD1 aligns across 10 bases. Germline V gives CDR1 MGHRA, CDR2 YSYEKL. The CDR3 is 17 residues long. Unmatched junction bases numbered 7, after V lost 3 bases and J lost 0 bases.

This chain links TRBV9 with TRBJ1-2, with 8 bases identical to TRBD1. V shed 0 bases, J shed 8 bases, and the junction held 6 bases outside the gene matches. The CDR3 totals 14 residues. Germline CDR1 is SGDLS and CDR2 is YYNGEE. The CDR3 DNA reads TGTGCCAGCAGCGTAGAGGACAGGGCACAGGGCTACACCTTC. Translation: CASSVEDRAQGYTF. Full variable domain (missing parts from reference TRBV9 and TRBJ1-2): DSGVTQTPKHLITATGQRVTLRCSPRSGDLSVYWYQQSLDQGLQFLIQYYNGEERAKGNILERFSAQQFPDLHSELNLSSLELGDSALYFCASSVEDRAQGYTFGSGTRLTVV.

This chain connects TRBV19 to TRBJ1-3; D is uncertain. This CDR3 comprises 12 residues. The V and J ends lost 6 bases and 1 base respectively, with 4 bases between them. Germline V gives CDR1 LNHDA, CDR2 SQIVND (reference sequence). CDR3 coding DNA: TGTGCCAGTAGGAAATCTGGAAACACCATATATTTT. Translation: CASRKSGNTIYF.

The chain joins TRBV4-3 to TRBJ1-2, with D perhaps TRBD1 (5 bases). Trimming cost V 8 bases and J 3 bases, with 16 bases left between them. CDR3 length: 14 residues. Germline-derived CDR1 and CDR2 are LGHNA and YSLEER. CDR3 nucleotides: TGCGCCAGCCTGAAGCGGGGACGGCACTATGGCTACACCTTC. Translation gives CASLKRGRHYGYTF.

The rearrangement links TRBV6-4 to TRBJ2-3; 14 bases are shared with TRBD2. Germline V CDR1 and CDR2: MRHNA, SNTAGT. Trimming at V came to 5 bases and at J to 3 bases, leaving 4 bases not matched to a gene. The CDR3 contains 16 residues. This CDR3 reads CASSPTSGRGTDTQYF. CDR3 in DNA: TGTGCCAGCAGTCCGACTAGCGGGAGGGGGACAGATACGCAGTATTTT.

The chain is built from TRBV5-6 and TRBJ1-5; unclear D gene. The CDR3 is made up of 13 amino acids. The germline CDR1 and CDR2 sequences are SGHDT and YYEEEE. V gave up 4 bases and J gave up 9 bases, with 14 bases separating them. The DNA of the CDR3 is TGTGCCAGCAGCGCACAAGTCCTTGGGCCCCAGCATTTT. This gives the protein CASSAQVLGPQHF.

The chain recombines TRBV4-2 with TRBJ2-3; 11 bases are shared with TRBD2. V was clipped by 0 bases and J by 2 bases; unmatched bases: 7. The V gene's germline CDR1 is LGHNA and CDR2 YNFKEQ. CDR3 length: 18 residues. CDR3: CASSQEAPSGRSTDTQYF. The DNA of the CDR3 is TGTGCCAGCAGCCAAGAGGCCCCTAGCGGGAGGTCCACAGATACGCAGTATTTT.

This chain links TRBV5-1 with TRBJ2-3; TRBD2 matches at 8 bases. The CDR3 has 17 residues. The junction had 9 bases not matched to a gene; V was cut back by 3 bases and J by 0 bases. Per germline, CDR1 SGHRS and CDR2 YFSETQ. In DNA form, the CDR3 reads TGCGCCAGCAGCTGGACATCACTAGCGGCAAGCACAGATACGCAGTATTTT. Translated, it gives CASSWTSLAASTDTQYF.

The rearrangement links TRBV18 to TRBJ1-1; D unclear. Germline loops: CDR1 KGHSH, CDR2 LQKENI. CDR3 length: 16 amino acids. V lost 2 bases and J lost 4, with 17 bases in between. Here the CDR3 DNA reads TGTGCCAGCTCACCAGATATTTTGGGAGGAGGCACTGAAGCTTTCTTT. Translating gives CASSPDILGGGTEAFF.